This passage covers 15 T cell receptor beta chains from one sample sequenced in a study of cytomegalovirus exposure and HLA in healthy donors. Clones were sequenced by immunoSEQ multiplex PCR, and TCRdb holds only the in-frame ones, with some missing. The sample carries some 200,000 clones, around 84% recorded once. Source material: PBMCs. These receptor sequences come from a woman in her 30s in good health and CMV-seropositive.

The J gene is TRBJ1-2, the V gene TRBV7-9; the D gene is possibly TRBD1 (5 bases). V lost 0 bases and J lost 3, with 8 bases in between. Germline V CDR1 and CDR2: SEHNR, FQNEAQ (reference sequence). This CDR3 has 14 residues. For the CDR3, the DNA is TGTGCCAGCAGCTTAGCGGGAGGGGACTATGGCTACACCTTC. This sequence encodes CASSLAGGDYGYTF.

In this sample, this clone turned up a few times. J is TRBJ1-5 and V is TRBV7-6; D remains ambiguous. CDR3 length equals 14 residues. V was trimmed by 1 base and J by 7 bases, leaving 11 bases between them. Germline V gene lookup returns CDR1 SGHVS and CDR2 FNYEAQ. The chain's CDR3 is CASSLVAAEQPQHF. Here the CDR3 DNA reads TGTGCCAGCAGCTTAGTGGCTGCAGAACAGCCCCAGCATTTT.

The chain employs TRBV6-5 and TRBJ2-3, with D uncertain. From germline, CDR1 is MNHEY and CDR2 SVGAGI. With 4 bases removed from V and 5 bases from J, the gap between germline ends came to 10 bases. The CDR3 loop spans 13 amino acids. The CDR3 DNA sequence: TGTGCCAGCAGTTGGGCCACGAGAGATACGCAGTATTTT. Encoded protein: CASSWATRDTQYF.

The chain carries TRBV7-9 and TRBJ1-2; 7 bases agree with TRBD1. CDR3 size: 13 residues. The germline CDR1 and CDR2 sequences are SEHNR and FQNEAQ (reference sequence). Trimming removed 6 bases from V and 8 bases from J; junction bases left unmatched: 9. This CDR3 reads CASRSSGGKGYTF. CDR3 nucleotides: TGTGCCAGCAGGTCATCAGGGGGAAAAGGCTACACCTTC.

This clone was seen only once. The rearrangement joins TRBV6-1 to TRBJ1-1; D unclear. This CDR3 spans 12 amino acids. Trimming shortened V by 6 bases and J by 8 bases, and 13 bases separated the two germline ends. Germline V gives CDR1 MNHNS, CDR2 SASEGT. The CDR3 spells CASSGRGIEAFF. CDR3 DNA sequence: TGTGCCAGCAGCGGACGGGGAATAGAAGCTTTCTTT.

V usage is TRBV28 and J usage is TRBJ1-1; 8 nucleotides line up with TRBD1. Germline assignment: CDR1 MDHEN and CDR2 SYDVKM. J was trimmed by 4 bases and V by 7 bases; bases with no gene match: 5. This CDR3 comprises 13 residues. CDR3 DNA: TGTGCCAGCACCTTAACAGGGGGCACTGAAGCTTTCTTT. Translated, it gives CASTLTGGTEAFF.

CDR3 sequence reads: CASSLDMTWTGGSGSNQPQHF. The CDR3 DNA sequence: TGTGCCAGCAGCTTAGATATGACTTGGACAGGGGGGTCGGGTAGCAATCAGCCCCAGCATTTT. The chain links TRBV7-8 to TRBJ1-5; 10 positions match TRBD1. CDR1 and CDR2 from the germline V gene are SGHVS and FQNEAQ. Germline trimming cut 1 base from V and 0 bases from J; bases unmatched to any gene: 15. The CDR3 runs to 21 residues.

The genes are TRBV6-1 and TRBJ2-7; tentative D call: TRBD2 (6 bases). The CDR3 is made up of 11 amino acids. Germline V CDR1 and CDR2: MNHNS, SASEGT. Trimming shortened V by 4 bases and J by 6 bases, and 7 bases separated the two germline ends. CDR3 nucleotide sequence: TGTGCCAGCAGTGTCGGGGGCGAGCAGTACTTC. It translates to CASSVGGEQYF.

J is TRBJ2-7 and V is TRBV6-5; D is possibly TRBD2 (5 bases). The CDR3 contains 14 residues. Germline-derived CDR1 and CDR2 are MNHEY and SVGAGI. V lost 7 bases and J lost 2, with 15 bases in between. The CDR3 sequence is CASKKEGIAYEQYF. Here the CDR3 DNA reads TGTGCCAGCAAGAAAGAGGGTATTGCCTACGAGCAGTACTTC.

In nucleotides, the CDR3 is TGTGCCAGCAGCCAAGAATCGGGAGGGCCGTTGTTCACAGATACGCAGTATTTT. This codes for CASSQESGGPLFTDTQYF. This chain links TRBV14 with TRBJ2-3; the match to TRBD2 covers 8 bases. The V and J ends lost 0 bases and 2 bases, in that order; junction bases with no gene match: 10. The CDR3 consists of 18 residues. The germline CDR1 and CDR2 sequences are SGHDN and FVKESK.

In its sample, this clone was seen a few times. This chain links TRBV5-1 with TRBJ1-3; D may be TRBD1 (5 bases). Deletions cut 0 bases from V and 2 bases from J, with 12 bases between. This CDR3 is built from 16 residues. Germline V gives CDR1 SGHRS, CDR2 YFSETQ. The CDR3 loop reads CASSLEPGQAGNTIYF. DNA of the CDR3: TGCGCCAGCAGCTTGGAACCAGGGCAAGCTGGAAACACCATATATTTT.

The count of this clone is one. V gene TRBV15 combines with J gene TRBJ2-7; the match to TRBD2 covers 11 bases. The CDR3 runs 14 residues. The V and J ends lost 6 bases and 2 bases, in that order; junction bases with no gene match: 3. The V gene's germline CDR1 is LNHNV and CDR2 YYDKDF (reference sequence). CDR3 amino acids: CATSSGLAAYEQYF. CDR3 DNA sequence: TGTGCCACCAGTTCGGGACTAGCGGCCTACGAGCAGTACTTC.

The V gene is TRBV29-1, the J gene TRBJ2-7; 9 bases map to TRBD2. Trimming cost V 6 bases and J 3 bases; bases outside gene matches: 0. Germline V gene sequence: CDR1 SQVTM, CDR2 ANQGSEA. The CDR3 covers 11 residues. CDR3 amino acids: CSVTSGYEQYF. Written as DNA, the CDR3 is TGCAGCGTGACTAGCGGCTACGAGCAGTACTTC.

The DNA of the CDR3 is TGTGCCAGCAGTACCAATATAGCGGGAGTGAAGTACGAGCAGTACTTC. Residues: CASSTNIAGVKYEQYF. This chain connects TRBV28 to TRBJ2-7; TRBD2 agrees at 9 bases. The CDR3 length is 16 residues. The ends lost 5 bases at V and 4 bases at J; junction bases unmatched: 12. The germline V gene has CDR1 MDHEN and CDR2 SYDVKM.

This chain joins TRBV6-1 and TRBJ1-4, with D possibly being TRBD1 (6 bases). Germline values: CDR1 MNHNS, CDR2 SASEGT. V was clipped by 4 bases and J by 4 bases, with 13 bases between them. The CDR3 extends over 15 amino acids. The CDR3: CASSGRQEVNEKLFF. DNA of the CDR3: TGTGCCAGCAGTGGGAGACAGGAGGTTAATGAAAAACTGTTTTTT.